This TCR beta chain was observed in a study of cytomegalovirus exposure and HLA in healthy donors. PCR involved 60 Vbeta and 13 Jbeta primers. The data were produced by immunoSEQ multiplex PCR, yet TCRdb's version contains in-frame clones alone and is incomplete. The sample has under 150,000 clones; roughly 65% are singletons. Healthy bone marrow donors made up the donors. Germline values: CDR1 LGHNA, CDR2 YSLEER. The CDR3 sequence is 17 residues long. V gave up 1 base and J gave up 8 bases; unmatched junction bases: 9. This clone was counted between two and nine times. This receptor was identified in a man aged 35 to 55 in good health and CMV-seropositive. V and J are TRBV4-3 and TRBJ2-1, with 12 bases lining up with TRBD2. Sample: PBMCs. The CDR3 here is CASSQAPTSGSLHEQFF. As DNA, the CDR3 is TGCGCCAGCAGCCAAGCCCCGACTAGCGGGAGTCTTCATGAGCAGTTCTTC.